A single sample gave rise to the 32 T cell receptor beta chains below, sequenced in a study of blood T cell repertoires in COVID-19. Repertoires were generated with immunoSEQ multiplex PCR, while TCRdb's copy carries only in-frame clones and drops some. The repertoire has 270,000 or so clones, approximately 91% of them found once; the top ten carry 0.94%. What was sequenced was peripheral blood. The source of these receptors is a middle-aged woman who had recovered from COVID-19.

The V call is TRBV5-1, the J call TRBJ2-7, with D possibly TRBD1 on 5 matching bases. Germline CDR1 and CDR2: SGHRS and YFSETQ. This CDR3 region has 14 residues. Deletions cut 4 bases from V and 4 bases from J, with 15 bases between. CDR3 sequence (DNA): TGCGCCAGCAGCACGGACACCTCATTATACGAGCAGTACTTC. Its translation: CASSTDTSLYEQYF.

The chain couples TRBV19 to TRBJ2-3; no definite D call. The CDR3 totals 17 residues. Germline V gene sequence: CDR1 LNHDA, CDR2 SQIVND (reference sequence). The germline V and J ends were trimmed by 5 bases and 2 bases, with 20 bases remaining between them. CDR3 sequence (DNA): TGTGCCAGTAGTTATGCCCTCCCAGTAACGTCCACAGATACGCAGTATTTT. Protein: CASSYALPVTSTDTQYF.

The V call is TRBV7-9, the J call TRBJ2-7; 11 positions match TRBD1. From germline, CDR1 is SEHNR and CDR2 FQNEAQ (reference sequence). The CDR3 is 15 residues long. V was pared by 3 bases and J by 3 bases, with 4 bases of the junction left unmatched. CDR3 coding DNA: TGTGCCAGCAGCTTCTCTGGGACAGGGGGCTACGAGCAGTACTTC. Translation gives CASSFSGTGGYEQYF.

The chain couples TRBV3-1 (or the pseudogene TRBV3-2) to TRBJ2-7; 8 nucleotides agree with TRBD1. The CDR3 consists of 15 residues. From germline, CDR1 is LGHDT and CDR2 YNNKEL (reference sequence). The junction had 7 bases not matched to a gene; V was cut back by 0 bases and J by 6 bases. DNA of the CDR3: TGTGCCAGCAGCCAAGAAGGCCAGGGGGCCTCCGAGCAGTACTTC. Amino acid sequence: CASSQEGQGASEQYF.

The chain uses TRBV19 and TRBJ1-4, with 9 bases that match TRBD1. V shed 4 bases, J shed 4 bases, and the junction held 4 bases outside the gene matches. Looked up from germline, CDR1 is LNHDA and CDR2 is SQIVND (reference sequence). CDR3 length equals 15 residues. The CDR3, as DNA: TGTGCCAGTAGTACAACGGACAGGGGTAATGAAAAACTGTTTTTT. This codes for CASSTTDRGNEKLFF. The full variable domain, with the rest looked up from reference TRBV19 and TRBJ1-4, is DGGITQSPKYLFRKEGQNVTLSCEQNLNHDAMYWYRQDPGQGLRLIYYSQIVNDFQKGDIAEGYSVSREKKESFPLTVTSAQKNPTAFYLCASSTTDRGNEKLFFGSGTQLSVL.

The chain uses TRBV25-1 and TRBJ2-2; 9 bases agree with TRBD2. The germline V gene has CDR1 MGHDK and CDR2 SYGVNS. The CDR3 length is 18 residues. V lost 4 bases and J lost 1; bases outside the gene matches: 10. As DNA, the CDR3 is TGTGCCAGCAGTGCGACTCCGGGACTAGCAGGGAACACCGGGGAGCTGTTTTTT. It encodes CASSATPGLAGNTGELFF.

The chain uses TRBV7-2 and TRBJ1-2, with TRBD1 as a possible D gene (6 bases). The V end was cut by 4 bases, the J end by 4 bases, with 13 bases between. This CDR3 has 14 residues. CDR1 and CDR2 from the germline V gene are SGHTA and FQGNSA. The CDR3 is CASSSETGTYGYTF. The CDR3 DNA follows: TGTGCCAGCAGCTCTGAGACAGGAACCTATGGCTACACCTTC. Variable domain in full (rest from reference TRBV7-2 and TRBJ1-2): GAGVSQSPSNKVTEKGKDVELRCDPISGHTALYWYRQSLGQGLEFLIYFQGNSAPDKSGLPSDRFSAERTGGSVSTLTIQRTQQEDSAVYLCASSSETGTYGYTFGSGTRLTVV.

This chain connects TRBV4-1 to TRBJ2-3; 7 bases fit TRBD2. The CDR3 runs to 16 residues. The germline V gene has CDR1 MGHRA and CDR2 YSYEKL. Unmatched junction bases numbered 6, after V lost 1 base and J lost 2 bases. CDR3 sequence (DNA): TGCGCCAGCAGCCAAGGCGGCGGGAGACCCACAGATACGCAGTATTTT. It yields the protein CASSQGGGRPTDTQYF.

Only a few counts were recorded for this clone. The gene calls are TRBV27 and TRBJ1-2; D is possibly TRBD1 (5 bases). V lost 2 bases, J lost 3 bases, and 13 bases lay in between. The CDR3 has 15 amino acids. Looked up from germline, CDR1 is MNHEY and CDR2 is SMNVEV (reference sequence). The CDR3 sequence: CASSLPGPYHYGYTF. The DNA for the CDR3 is TGTGCCAGCAGTTTACCAGGGCCGTACCACTATGGCTACACCTTC.

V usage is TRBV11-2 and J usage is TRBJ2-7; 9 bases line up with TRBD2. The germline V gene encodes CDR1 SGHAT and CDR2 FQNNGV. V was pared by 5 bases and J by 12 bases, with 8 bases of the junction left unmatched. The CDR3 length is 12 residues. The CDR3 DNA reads TGTGCCAGCAGCGCGTCTAGCGGGAACCGGTACTTC. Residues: CASSASSGNRYF.

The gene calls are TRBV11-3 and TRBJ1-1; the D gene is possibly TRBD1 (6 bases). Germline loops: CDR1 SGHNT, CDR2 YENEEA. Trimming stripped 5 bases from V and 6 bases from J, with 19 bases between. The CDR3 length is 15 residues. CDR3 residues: CASSPRRGPEAEAFF. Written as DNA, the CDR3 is TGTGCCAGCAGCCCACGGCGGGGGCCAGAGGCTGAAGCTTTCTTT.

CDR3 loop: CASSVEEGLGYTF. DNA for the CDR3: TGTGCCAGCAGCGTAGAGGAGGGTCTTGGCTACACCTTC. The genes are TRBV9 and TRBJ1-2; D gene uncertain. Germline assignment: CDR1 SGDLS and CDR2 YYNGEE. The CDR3 is 13 residues long. Trimming took off 0 bases at V and 7 bases at J, with 10 bases between the two ends.

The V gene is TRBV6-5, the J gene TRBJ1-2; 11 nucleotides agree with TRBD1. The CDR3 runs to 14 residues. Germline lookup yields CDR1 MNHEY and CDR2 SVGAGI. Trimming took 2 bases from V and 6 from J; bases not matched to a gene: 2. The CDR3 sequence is CASSYGTGGHGYTF. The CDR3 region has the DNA TGTGCCAGCAGTTACGGGACAGGGGGTCATGGCTACACCTTC.

The CDR3 loop is CASSLQPGYNGYTF. The CDR3 nucleotides read TGTGCCAGCAGTTTACAGCCGGGGTATAATGGCTACACCTTC. The V call is TRBV28, the J call TRBJ1-2; no firm D call. The CDR3 runs 14 residues. V lost 2 bases, J lost 6 bases, and 13 bases lay in between. Germline V gene data show CDR1 as MDHEN and CDR2 as SYDVKM.

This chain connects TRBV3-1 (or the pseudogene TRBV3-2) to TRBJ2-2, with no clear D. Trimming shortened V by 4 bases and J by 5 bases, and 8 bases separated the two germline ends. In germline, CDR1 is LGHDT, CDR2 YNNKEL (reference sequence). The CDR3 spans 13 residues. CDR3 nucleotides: TGTGCCAGCAGCCCGGTCGCAACCGGGGAGCTGTTTTTT. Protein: CASSPVATGELFF.

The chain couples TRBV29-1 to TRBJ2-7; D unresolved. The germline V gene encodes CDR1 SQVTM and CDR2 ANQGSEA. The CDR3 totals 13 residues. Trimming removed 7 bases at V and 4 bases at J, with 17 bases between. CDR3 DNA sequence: TGCAGCGCCCGTAGTGCTGGAGTTTACGAGCAGTACTTC. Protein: CSARSAGVYEQYF.

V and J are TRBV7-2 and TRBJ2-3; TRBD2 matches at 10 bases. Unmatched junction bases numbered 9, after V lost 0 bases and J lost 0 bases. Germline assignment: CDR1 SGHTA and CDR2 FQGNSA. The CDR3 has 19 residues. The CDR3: CASSLARLAGVTSTDTQYF. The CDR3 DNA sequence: TGTGCCAGCAGCTTAGCTAGGCTAGCGGGAGTCACTAGCACAGATACGCAGTATTTT.

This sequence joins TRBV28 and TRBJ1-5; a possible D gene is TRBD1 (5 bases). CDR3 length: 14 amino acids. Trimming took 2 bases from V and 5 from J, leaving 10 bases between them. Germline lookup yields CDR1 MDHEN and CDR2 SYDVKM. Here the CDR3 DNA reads TGTGCCAGCAGTTTAAGGGGAGGCGATCAGCCCCAGCATTTT. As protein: CASSLRGGDQPQHF.

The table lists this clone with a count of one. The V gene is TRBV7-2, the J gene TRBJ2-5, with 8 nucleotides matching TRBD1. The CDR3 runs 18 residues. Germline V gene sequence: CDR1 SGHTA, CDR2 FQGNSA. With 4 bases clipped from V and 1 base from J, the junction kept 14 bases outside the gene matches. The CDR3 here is CASSSPPRGQGVQETQYF. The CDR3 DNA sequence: TGTGCCAGCAGCTCCCCACCCCGTGGACAGGGCGTCCAAGAGACCCAGTACTTC.

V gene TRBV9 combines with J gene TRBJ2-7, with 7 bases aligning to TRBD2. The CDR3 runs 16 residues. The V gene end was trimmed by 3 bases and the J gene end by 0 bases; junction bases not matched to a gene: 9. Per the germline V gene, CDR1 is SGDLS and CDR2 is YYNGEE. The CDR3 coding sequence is TGTGCCAGCAGCGCTCACTCGGGGGAGGGCTCCTACGAGCAGTACTTC. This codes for CASSAHSGEGSYEQYF.

In DNA form, the CDR3 reads TGTGCCAGCAGCCGCGGGCTAGCGGGGGCTGCCGCGGAGACCCAGTACTTC. The encoded protein is CASSRGLAGAAAETQYF. The rearrangement links TRBV11-2 to TRBJ2-5; TRBD2 agrees at 10 bases. Germline loops: CDR1 SGHAT, CDR2 FQNNGV. V shed 5 bases, J shed 5 bases, and the junction held 14 bases outside the gene matches. This CDR3 spans 17 amino acids.

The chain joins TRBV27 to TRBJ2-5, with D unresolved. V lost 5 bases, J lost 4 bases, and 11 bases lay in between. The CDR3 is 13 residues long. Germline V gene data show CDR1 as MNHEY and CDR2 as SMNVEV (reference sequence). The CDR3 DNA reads TGTGCCAGCAGTCCCCGAGGCATAGAGACCCAGTACTTC. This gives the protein CASSPRGIETQYF.

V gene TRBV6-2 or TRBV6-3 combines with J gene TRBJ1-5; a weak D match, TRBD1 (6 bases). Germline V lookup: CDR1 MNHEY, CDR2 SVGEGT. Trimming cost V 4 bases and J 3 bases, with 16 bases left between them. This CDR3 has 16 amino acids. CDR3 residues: CASSWGRGAYNQPQHF. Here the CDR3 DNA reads TGTGCCAGCAGTTGGGGACGGGGGGCATACAATCAGCCCCAGCATTTT.

The CDR3, as DNA: TGTGCCAGTAGGACTAGCGGGGATTACGAGCAGTACTTC. Translated, it gives CASRTSGDYEQYF. V and J are TRBV27 and TRBJ2-7; the match to TRBD2 covers 12 bases. Per the germline V gene, CDR1 is MNHEY and CDR2 is SMNVEV (reference sequence). Trimming cost V 9 bases and J 4 bases; bases outside gene matches: 4. The CDR3 sequence is 13 residues long.

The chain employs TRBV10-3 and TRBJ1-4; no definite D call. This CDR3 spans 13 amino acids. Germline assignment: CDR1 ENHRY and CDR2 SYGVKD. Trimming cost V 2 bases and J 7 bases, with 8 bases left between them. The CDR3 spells CAISERGSEKLFF. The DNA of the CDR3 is TGTGCCATCAGTGAGCGAGGGAGTGAAAAACTGTTTTTT.

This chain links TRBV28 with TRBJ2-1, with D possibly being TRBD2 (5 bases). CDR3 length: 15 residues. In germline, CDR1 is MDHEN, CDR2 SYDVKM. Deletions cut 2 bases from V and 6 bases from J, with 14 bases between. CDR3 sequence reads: CASSLTGVSTNEQFF. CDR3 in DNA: TGTGCCAGCAGTTTAACCGGGGTGAGCACCAATGAGCAGTTCTTC.

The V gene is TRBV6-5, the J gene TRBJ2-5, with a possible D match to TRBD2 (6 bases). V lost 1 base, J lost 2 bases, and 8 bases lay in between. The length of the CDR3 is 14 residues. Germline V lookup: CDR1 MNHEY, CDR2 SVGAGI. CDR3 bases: TGTGCCAGCAGTTACTGGGCGGGGCAAGAGACCCAGTACTTC. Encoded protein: CASSYWAGQETQYF.

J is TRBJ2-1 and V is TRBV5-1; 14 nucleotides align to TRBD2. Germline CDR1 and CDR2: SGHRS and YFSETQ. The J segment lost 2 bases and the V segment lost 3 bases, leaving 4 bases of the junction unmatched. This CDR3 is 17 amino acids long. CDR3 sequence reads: CASSSGLAGAAYNEQFF. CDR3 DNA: TGCGCCAGCAGCTCGGGACTAGCGGGAGCCGCCTACAATGAGCAGTTCTTC.

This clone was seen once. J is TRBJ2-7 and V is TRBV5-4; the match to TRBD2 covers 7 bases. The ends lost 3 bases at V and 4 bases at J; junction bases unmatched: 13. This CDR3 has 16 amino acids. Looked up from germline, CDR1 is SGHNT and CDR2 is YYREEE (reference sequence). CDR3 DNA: TGTGCCAGCAGCTGGAGGGAGGGCCGCGAAACGTACGAGCAGTACTTC. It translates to CASSWREGRETYEQYF.

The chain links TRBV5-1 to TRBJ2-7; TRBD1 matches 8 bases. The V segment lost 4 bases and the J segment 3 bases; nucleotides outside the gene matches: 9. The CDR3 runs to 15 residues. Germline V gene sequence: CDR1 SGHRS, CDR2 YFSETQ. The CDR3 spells CASSLRPGQDYEQYF. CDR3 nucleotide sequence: TGCGCCAGCAGCCTCAGACCGGGACAGGACTACGAGCAGTACTTC.

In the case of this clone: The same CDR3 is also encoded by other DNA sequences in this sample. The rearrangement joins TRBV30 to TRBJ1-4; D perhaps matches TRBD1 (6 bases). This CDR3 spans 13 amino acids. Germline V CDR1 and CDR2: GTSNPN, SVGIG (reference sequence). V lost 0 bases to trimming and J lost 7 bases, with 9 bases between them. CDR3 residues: CAWSVQGGEKLFF. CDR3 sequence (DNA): TGTGCCTGGAGTGTACAGGGTGGTGAAAAACTGTTTTTT.

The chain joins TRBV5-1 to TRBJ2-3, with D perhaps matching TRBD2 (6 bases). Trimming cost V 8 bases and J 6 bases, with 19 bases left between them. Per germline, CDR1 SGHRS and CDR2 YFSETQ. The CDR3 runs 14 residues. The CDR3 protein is CASGGGPESDTQYF. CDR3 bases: TGCGCCAGTGGGGGAGGCCCCGAATCGGATACGCAGTATTTT.